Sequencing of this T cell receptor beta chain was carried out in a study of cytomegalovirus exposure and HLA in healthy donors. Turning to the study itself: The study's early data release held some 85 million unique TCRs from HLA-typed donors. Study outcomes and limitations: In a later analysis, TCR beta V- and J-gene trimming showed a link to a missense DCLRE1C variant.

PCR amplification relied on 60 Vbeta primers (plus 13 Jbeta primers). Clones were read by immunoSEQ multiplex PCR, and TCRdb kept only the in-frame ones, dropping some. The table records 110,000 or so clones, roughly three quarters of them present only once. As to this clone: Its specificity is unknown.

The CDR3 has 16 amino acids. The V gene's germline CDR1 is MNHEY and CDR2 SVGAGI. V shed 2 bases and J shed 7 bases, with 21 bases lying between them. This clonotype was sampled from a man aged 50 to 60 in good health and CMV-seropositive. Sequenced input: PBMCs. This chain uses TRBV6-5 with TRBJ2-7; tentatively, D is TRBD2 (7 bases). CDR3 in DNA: TGTGCCAGCAGTTACACGCCGGGGGGTAGGGGGTCGGAGCAGTACTTC. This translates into CASSYTPGGRGSEQYF.